One and the same sample provided the 14 T cell receptor beta chains below, sequenced in a study of blood T cells in healthy people across ages. A second roughly 6 to 11 cycle PCR used barcoded and J-beta primers. TCRdb passed the 5' RACE reads through MiXCR, listing each CDR3 protein once. In the table there are 1.5 million to 2 million distinct CDR3 sequences, 40% to 55% of which are singletons. The sequencing input was blood. The receptors come from a woman aged 40 to 55 in good health.

In this sample, this clonotype turned up once. The V and J genes are TRBV21-1 and TRBJ2-2; TRBD1, the D gene given by the table, was not confirmed from the DNA. TRBV21-1 is labeled a pseudogene. This CDR3 contains 18 residues. The CDR3 spells CASSTPGQGARYTGELFF. As DNA, the CDR3 is TGTGCCAGCAGCACTCCCGGACAGGGGGCGCGATATACCGGGGAGCTGTTTTTT.

V gene TRBV20-1 combines with J gene TRBJ1-2, with a tentative D call TRBD1 (6 bases). Trimming left V 5 bases short and J 4 bases short, with 20 bases between. Germline lookup yields CDR1 DFQATT and CDR2 SNEGSKA (reference sequence). The length of the CDR3 is 15 residues. The DNA for the CDR3 is TGCAGTGCTCGTCCACAGGGTGCGGTAACCTATGGCTACACCTTC. Its translation is CSARPQGAVTYGYTF.

V and J are TRBV15 and TRBJ1-4, with D possibly matching TRBD1 (5 bases). CDR3 size: 13 residues. Trimming removed 5 bases from V and 7 bases from J, with 11 bases in between. The germline gives CDR1 LNHNV, CDR2 YYDKDF (reference sequence). CDR3 residues: CATSGRVGEKLFF. The CDR3 DNA reads TGTGCCACCAGCGGCAGGGTTGGTGAAAAACTGTTTTTT.

This chain uses TRBV6-2 or TRBV6-3 with TRBJ2-1; no reliable D call. CDR3 length equals 14 residues. With 2 bases removed from V and 2 bases from J, the gap between germline ends came to 7 bases. From germline, CDR1 is MNHEY and CDR2 SVGEGT. CDR3 region: CASSYKETYNEQFF. CDR3 DNA sequence: TGTGCCAGCAGTTACAAGGAAACCTACAATGAGCAGTTCTTC.

This chain uses TRBV29-1 with TRBJ2-5; 11 nucleotides align to TRBD1. The CDR3 covers 14 residues. Trimming at V came to 8 bases and at J to 1 base, leaving 6 bases not matched to a gene. Germline-derived CDR1 and CDR2 are SQVTM and ANQGSEA. CDR3 sequence (DNA): TGCAGCTCCCGGGACAGGGGGGTCCAAGAGACCCAGTACTTC. It specifies CSSRDRGVQETQYF.

V is TRBV7-6 and J is TRBJ1-5; 8 nucleotides align to TRBD1. The ends lost 5 bases at V and 4 bases at J; junction bases unmatched: 10. This CDR3 is 16 amino acids long. Germline CDR1 SGHVS, CDR2 FNYEAQ. In DNA, the CDR3 is TGTGCCAGCAGCACCGCGACAGGGGATTTTAATCAGCCCCAGCATTTT. It is translated as CASSTATGDFNQPQHF.

This clonotype was seen a few times. The chain carries TRBV20-1 and TRBJ1-4, with a tentative D call TRBD1 (6 bases). V lost 4 bases, J lost 3 bases, and 9 bases lay in between. This CDR3 comprises 13 residues. The germline CDR1 and CDR2 sequences are DFQATT and SNEGSKA (reference sequence). The CDR3 is CSAKDSPNEKLFF. The CDR3 region has the DNA TGCAGTGCTAAGGACAGTCCTAATGAAAAACTGTTTTTT.

V is TRBV7-2 and J is TRBJ1-2, with unresolved D. CDR1 and CDR2 (germline): SGHTA, FQGNSA. The V end was cut by 2 bases, the J end by 7 bases, with 17 bases between. CDR3 length equals 15 residues. This CDR3 is CASSLREPYSSGYTF. CDR3 DNA: TGTGCCAGCAGCTTAAGGGAGCCATATTCCTCTGGCTACACCTTC.

This clonotype was seen only once. DNA for the CDR3: TGTGCCACCAGCAGAGGAAGGGGCCGTGGCTACACCTTC. Protein: CATSRGRGRGYTF. V is TRBV15 and J is TRBJ1-2; tentative D call: TRBD1 (5 bases). This CDR3 comprises 13 residues. Trimming left V 1 base short and J 7 bases short, with 10 bases between. The germline CDR1 and CDR2 sequences are LNHNV and YYDKDF (reference sequence).

This chain links TRBV4-2 with TRBJ1-2, with D possibly matching TRBD1 (5 bases). There are 17 residues in the CDR3. The V gene's germline CDR1 is LGHNA and CDR2 YNFKEQ. V lost 0 bases to trimming and J lost 2 bases, with 16 bases between them. DNA of the CDR3: TGTGCCAGCAGCCAAGAAGACTTGTCAGGGCAGAACTATGGCTACACCTTC. Protein product: CASSQEDLSGQNYGYTF.

The chain joins TRBV6-2 or TRBV6-3 to TRBJ2-1; TRBD2 matches 8 bases. The CDR3 is 15 amino acids. From germline, CDR1 is MNHEY and CDR2 SVGEGT. Unmatched junction bases numbered 12, after V lost 7 bases and J lost 7 bases. The CDR3 bases are TGTGCCAGCATCCAAATCGGGGGGGCCAGAAATGAGCAGTTCTTC. This sequence encodes CASIQIGGARNEQFF.

On this clonotype itself: A read error may account for a junction end that differs from germline. The chain is built from TRBV7-6 and TRBJ2-7; TRBD1 aligns across 9 bases. Germline CDR1 is SGHVS and CDR2 is FNYEAQ. The CDR3 has 16 residues. DNA of the CDR3: TGTGCCAGCAACTTAGCGACAGGGGGTTCCCCCTACGAGCAGTACTTC. It encodes CASNLATGGSPYEQYF.

This clonotype was seen more than once but under ten times. V is TRBV24-1 and J is TRBJ2-1; 9 bases agree with TRBD2. Germline V CDR1 and CDR2: KGHDR, SFDVKD. Trimming at V came to 10 bases and at J to 4 bases, leaving 4 bases not matched to a gene. There are 13 residues in the CDR3. CDR3 residues: CATASGGYNEQFF. The CDR3, as DNA: TGTGCCACTGCGAGCGGGGGGTACAATGAGCAGTTCTTC.

The J gene is TRBJ2-3, the V gene TRBV6-1; TRBD1 matches at 7 bases. The CDR3 has 13 residues. Germline trimming cut 6 bases from V and 6 bases from J; bases unmatched to any gene: 6. CDR1 is MNHNS, CDR2 SASEGT, per germline. The CDR3 DNA reads as TGTGCCAGCAGAGAGGGGACAGCTGATACGCAGTATTTT. Translating it yields CASREGTADTQYF.